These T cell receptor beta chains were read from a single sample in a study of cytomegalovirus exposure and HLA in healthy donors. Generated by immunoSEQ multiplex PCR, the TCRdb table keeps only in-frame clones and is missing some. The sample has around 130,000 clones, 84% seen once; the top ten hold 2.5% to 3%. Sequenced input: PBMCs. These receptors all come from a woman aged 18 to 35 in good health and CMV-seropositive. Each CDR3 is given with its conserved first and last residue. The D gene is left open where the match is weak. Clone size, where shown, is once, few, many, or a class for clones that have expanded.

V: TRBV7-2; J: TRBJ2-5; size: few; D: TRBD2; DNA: TGTGCCAGCAGCTCGGCGGGACTAGCGGGGGGTGGAGAGACCCAGTACTTC; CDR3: CASSSAGLAGGGETQYF
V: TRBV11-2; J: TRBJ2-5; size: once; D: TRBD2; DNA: TGTGCCAGCACCACGGAGAGGCGGGGGCAAGAGACCCAGTACTTC; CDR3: CASTTERRGQETQYF
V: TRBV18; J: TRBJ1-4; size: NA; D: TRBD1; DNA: TGTGCCAGCTCACCGGGGACAGGGGAAGAAAAACTGTTTTTT; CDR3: CASSPGTGEEKLFF
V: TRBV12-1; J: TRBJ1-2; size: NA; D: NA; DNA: TGTGCCAGCAGCTCAAAACGCCCTCAGGGCTATGGCTACACCTTC; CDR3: CASSSKRPQGYGYTF
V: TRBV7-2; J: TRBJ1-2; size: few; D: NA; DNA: TGTGCCAGCCCACACGGACAGTTCTATGGCTACACCTTC; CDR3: CASPHGQFYGYTF
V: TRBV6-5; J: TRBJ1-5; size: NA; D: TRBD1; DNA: TGTGCCAGCAGTTACGGGACAGGGGGCGGGCAGCCCCAGCATTTT; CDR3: CASSYGTGGGQPQHF
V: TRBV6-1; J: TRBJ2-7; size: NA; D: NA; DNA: TGTGCCAGCAGTGAGGGGACACCCTACGAGCAGTACTTC; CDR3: CASSEGTPYEQYF
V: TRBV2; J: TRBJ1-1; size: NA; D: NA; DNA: TGTGCCAGCACTGAGCCCGAGAGCACTGAAGCTTTCTTT; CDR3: CASTEPESTEAFF
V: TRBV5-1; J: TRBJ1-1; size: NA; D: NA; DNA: TGCGCCAGCAGCCAACAGGAGAACACTGAAGCTTTCTTT; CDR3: CASSQQENTEAFF
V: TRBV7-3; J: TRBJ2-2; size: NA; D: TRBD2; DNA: TGTGCCAGCAGCTCCCTAGCGGGGGCGAACACCGGGGAGCTGTTTTTT; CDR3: CASSSLAGANTGELFF
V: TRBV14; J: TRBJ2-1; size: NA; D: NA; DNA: TGTGCCAGCAGCCACAGGGACTTGGTCTTC; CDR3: CASSHRDLVF
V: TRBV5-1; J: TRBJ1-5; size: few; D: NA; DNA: TGCGCCAGCAGCTTGGGGGAACAGGGAAAGCCCCAGCATTTT; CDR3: CASSLGEQGKPQHF
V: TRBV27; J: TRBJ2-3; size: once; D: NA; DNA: TGTGCCAGCACCACCCTAGGGGGAGATACGCAGTATTTT; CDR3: CASTTLGGDTQYF
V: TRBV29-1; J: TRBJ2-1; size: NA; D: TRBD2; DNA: TGCAGCGTTGAAGATCCACTAGCGGGGGCCTCTAATGAGCAGTTCTTC; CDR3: CSVEDPLAGASNEQFF
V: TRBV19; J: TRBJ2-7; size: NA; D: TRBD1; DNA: TGTGCCAGTAGTAACAGGGGGCACGAGTCCTACGAGCAGTACTTC; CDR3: CASSNRGHESYEQYF
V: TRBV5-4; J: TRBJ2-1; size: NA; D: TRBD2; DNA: TGTGCCAGCAGCTTGGAAGCGGGGGTACACAATGAGCAGTTCTTC; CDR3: CASSLEAGVHNEQFF
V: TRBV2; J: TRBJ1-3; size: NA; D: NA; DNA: TGTGCCAGCAGTGAACTCCAGGGAAACACCATATATTTT; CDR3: CASSELQGNTIYF
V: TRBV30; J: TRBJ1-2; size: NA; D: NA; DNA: TGTGCCTGGACTGACAGTGACTATGGCTACACCTTC; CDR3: CAWTDSDYGYTF
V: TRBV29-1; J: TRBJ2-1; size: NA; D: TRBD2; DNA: TGCAGCGCCAGACTAGCCGTCTACAATGAGCAGTTCTTC; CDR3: CSARLAVYNEQFF
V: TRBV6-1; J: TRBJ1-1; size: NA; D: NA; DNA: TGTGCCAGCAGTGAAGCCTGGGCAGGGGCTTACACTGAAGCTTTCTTT; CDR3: CASSEAWAGAYTEAFF
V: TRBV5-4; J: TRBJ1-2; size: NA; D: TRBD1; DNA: TGTGCCAGCACCAAGACAGGGGATGATTATGGCTACACCTTC; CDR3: CASTKTGDDYGYTF
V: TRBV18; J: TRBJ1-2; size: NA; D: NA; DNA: TGTGCCAGCTCGGACGGGACTCTCTATGGCTACACCTTC; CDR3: CASSDGTLYGYTF
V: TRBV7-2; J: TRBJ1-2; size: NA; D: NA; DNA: TGTGCCAGCAGCCTAGGGGGGCACACTAACTATGGCTACACCTTC; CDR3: CASSLGGHTNYGYTF
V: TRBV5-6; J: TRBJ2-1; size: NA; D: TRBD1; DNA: TGTGCCAGCACGTGGGGGACAGGGGCCTACAATGAGCAGTTCTTC; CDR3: CASTWGTGAYNEQFF
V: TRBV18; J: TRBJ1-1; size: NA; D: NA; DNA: TGTGCCAGCTCACCAAGACAGGAGCGCACTGAAGCTTTCTTT; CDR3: CASSPRQERTEAFF
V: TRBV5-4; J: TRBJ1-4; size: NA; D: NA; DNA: TGTGCCAGCAGCTCGGACAAGGAAAAACTGTTTTTT; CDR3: CASSSDKEKLFF
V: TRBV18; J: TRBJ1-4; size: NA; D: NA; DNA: TGTGCCAGCTCACCACCGCTTGGGGGGGAAAAACTGTTTTTT; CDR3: CASSPPLGGEKLFF
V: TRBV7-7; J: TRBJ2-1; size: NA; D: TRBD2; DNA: TGTGCCAGCGGGAACATAGCGGGGGGAAACTCTGAGCAGTTCTTC; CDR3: CASGNIAGGNSEQFF
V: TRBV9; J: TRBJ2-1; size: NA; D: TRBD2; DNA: TGTGCCAGCAGTCCTCAAGGAGGGACTAGCTCCTACAATGAGCAGTTCTTC; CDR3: CASSPQGGTSSYNEQFF
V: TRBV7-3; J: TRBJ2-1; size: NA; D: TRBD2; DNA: TGTGCCAGCAGCTTTACAGCGGGGGGGTACAATGAGCAGTTCTTC; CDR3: CASSFTAGGYNEQFF
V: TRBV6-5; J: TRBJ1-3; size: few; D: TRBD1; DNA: TGTGCCAGCAGCCGAACAGGGGCCGAGGGAAACACCATATATTTT; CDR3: CASSRTGAEGNTIYF
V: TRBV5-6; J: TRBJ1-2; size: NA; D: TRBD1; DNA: TGTGCCAGCAGCTGGACGGGGACAGCCAGGGATGGCTACACCTTC; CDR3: CASSWTGTARDGYTF
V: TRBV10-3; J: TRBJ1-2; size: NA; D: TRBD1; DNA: TGTGCCACCCTATCTCTCCGGGACAGGGGACTCGGGGGCTACACCTTC; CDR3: CATLSLRDRGLGGYTF
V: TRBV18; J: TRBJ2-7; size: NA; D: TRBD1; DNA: TGTGCCAGCTCAACCGGGACAGGGGTCTCCGAGCAGTACTTC; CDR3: CASSTGTGVSEQYF